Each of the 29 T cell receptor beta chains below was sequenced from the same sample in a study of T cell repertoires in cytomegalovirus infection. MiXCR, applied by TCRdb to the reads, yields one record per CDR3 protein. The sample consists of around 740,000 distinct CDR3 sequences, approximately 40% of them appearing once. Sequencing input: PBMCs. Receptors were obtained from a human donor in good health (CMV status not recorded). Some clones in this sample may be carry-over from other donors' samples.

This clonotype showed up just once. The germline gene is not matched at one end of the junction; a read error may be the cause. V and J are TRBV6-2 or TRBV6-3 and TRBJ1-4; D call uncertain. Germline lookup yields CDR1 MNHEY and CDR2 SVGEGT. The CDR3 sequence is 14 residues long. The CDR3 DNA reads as TGTGCCAGCACTTACATCGCAACTAATGAAAAACTTTTTTTT. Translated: CASTYIATNEKLFF.

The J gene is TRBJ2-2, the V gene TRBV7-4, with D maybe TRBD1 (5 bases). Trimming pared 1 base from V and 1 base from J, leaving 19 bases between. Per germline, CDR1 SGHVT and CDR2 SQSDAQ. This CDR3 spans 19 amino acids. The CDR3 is CASSLDSKGVHWNTGELFF. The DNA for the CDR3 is TGTGCCAGCAGCTTAGATTCGAAAGGGGTACACTGGAACACCGGGGAGCTGTTTTTT.

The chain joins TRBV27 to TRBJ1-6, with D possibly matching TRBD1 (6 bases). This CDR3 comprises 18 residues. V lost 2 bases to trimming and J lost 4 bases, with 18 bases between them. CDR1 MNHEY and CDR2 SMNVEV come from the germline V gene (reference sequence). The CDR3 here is CASSLRDNPPRYNSPLHF. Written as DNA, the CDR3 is TGTGCCAGCAGTTTACGGGACAACCCTCCAAGATATAATTCACCCCTCCACTTT.

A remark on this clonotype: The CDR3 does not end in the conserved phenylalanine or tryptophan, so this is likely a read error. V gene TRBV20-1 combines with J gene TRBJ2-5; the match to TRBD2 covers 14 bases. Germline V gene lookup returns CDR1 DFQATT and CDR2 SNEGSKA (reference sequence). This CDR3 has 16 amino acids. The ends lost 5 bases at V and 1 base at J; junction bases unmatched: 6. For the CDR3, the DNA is TGCAGTGCTGGAACCGGGACTAGCGGGGGCCAAGAGACCCAGTACTTA. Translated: CSAGTGTSGGQETQYL.

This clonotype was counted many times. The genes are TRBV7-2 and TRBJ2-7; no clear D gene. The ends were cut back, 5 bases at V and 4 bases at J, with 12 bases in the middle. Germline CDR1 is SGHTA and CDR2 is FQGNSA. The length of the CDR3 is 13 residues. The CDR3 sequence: CASSPSSGYEQYF. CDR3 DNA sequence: TGTGCCAGCAGCCCGAGCTCCGGGTACGAGCAGTACTTC. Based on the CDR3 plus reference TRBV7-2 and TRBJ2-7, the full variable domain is GAGVSQSPSNKVTEKGKDVELRCDPISGHTALYWYRQSLGQGLEFLIYFQGNSAPDKSGLPSDRFSAERTGGSVSTLTIQRTQQEDSAVYLCASSPSSGYEQYFGPGTRLTVT.

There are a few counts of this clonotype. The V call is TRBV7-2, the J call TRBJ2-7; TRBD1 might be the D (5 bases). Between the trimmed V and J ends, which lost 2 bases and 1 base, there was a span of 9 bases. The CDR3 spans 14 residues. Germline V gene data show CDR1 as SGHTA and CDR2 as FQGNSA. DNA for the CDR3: TGTGCCAGCAGCTTAAACCAGGGTTCCTACGAGCAGTACTTC. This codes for CASSLNQGSYEQYF.

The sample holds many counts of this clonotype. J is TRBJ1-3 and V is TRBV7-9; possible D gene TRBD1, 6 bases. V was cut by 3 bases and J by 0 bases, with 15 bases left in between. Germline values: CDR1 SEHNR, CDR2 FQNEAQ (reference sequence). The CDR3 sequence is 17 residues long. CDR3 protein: CASSFAAGDPSGNTIYF. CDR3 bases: TGTGCCAGCAGCTTCGCTGCAGGGGATCCCTCTGGAAACACCATATATTTT.

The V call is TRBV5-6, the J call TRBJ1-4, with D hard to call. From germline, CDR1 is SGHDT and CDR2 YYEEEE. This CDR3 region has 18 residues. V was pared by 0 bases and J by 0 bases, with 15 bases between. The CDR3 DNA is TGTGCCAGCAGCTTGGCGCCCGGCAGCCTTTCAACTAATGAAAAACTGTTTTTT. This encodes CASSLAPGSLSTNEKLFF.

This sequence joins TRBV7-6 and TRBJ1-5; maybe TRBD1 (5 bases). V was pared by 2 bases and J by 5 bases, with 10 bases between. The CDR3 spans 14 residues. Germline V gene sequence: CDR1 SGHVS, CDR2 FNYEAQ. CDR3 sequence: CASSLSGKDQPQHF. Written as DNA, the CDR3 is TGTGCCAGCAGCTTATCAGGGAAAGATCAGCCCCAGCATTTT.

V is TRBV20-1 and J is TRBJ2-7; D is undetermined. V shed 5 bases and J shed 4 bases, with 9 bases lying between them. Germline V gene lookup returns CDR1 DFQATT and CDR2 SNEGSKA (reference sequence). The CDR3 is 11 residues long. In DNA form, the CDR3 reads TGCAGTGCTTGGTCAGGATACGAGCAGTACTTC. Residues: CSAWSGYEQYF.

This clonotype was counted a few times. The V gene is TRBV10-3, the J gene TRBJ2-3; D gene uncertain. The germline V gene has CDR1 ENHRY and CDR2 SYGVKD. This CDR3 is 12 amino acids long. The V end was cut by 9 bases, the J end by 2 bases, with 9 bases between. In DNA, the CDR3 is TGTGCCATGGCGGACGACACAGATACGCAGTATTTT. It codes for CAMADDTDTQYF.

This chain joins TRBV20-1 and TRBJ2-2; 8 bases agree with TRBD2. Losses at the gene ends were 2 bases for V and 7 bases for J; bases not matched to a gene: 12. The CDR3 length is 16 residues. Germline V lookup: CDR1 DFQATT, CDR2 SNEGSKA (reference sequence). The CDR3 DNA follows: TGCAGTGCTAGAAACGTAGCGGGACGCTATAACGGGGAGCTGTTTTTT. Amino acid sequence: CSARNVAGRYNGELFF.

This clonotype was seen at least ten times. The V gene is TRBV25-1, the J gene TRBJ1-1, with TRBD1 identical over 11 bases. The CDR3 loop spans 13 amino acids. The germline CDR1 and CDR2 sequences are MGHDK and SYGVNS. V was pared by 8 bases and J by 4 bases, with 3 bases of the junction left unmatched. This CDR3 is CASGGQGVTEAFF. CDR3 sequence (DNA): TGTGCCAGCGGGGGACAGGGGGTCACTGAAGCTTTCTTT.

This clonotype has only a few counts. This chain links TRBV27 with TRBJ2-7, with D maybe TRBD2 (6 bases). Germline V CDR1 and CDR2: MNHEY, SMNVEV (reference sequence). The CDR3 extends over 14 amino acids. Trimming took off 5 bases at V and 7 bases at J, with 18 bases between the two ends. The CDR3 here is CASSATRDFREQYF. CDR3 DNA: TGTGCCAGCAGTGCAACTCGGGACTTCCGGGAGCAGTACTTC.

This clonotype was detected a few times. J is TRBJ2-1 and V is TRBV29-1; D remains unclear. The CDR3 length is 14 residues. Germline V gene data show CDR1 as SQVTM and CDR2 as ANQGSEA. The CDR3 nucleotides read TGCACCGCGAGTACTGGCCAGGTCTACAATGAGCAGTTCTTC. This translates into CTASTGQVYNEQFF.

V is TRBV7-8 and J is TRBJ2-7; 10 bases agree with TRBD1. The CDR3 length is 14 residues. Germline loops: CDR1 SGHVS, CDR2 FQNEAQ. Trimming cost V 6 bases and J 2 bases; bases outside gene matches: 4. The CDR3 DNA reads TGTGCCAGCAGGTCCGGGACAGGGGCCTACGAGCAGTACTTC. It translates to CASRSGTGAYEQYF.

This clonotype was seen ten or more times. CDR3 loop: CASSQVPSGKPNTGELFF. As DNA, the CDR3 is TGTGCCAGCAGCCAAGTACCTAGCGGGAAACCGAACACCGGGGAGCTGTTTTTT. This sequence joins TRBV4-2 and TRBJ2-2, with 9 bases identical to TRBD2. The V and J ends lost 1 base and 0 bases, in that order; junction bases with no gene match: 6. The CDR3 totals 18 residues. Germline CDR1 is LGHNA and CDR2 is YNFKEQ.

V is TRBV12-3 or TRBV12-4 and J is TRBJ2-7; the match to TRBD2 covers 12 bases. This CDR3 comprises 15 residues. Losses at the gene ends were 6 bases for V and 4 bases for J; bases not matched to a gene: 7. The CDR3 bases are TGTGCCAGCAGCGGGACTAGCGGGTCAACTTACGAGCAGTACTTC. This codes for CASSGTSGSTYEQYF.

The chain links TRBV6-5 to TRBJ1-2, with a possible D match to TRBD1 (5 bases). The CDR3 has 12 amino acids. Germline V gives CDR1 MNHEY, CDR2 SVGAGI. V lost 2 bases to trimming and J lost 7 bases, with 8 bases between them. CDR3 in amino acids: CASSYGGFGYTF. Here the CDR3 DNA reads TGTGCCAGCAGTTACGGGGGGTTTGGCTACACCTTC.

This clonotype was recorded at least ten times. The DNA for the CDR3 is TGTGCCAGCAGCTTAGTCGGGGCCGTCAACGAGCAGTACTTC. It codes for CASSLVGAVNEQYF. V usage is TRBV7-9 and J usage is TRBJ2-7; D might be TRBD1 or TRBD2, each matching 5 bases. Germline CDR1 SEHNR, CDR2 FQNEAQ (reference sequence). This CDR3 has 14 amino acids. Trimming took off 1 base at V and 5 bases at J, with 12 bases between the two ends.

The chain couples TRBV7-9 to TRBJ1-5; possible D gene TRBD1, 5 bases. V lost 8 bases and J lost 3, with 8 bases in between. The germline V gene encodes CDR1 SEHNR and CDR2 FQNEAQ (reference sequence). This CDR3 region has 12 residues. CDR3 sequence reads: CASAGPNQPQHF. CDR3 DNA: TGTGCCAGCGCAGGGCCCAATCAGCCCCAGCATTTT.

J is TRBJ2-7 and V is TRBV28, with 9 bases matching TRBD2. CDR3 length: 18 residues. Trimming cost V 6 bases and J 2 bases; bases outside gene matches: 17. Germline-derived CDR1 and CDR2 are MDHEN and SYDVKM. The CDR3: CASRRTPERLAATYEQYF. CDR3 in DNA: TGTGCCAGCAGACGAACCCCCGAGAGACTAGCGGCTACCTACGAGCAGTACTTC.

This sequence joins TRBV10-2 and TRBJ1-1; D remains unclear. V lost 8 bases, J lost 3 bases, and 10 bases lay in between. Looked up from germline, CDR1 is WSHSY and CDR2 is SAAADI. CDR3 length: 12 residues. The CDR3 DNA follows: TGCGCCAGCCATGGTACTTACACTGAAGCTTTCTTT. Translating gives CASHGTYTEAFF.

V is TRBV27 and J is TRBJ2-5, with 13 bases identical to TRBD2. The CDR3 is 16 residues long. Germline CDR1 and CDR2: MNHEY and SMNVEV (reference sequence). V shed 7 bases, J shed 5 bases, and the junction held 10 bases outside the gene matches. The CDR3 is CASTLLAGGPRETQYF. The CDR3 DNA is TGTGCCAGCACCCTACTAGCGGGAGGGCCGCGGGAGACCCAGTACTTC.

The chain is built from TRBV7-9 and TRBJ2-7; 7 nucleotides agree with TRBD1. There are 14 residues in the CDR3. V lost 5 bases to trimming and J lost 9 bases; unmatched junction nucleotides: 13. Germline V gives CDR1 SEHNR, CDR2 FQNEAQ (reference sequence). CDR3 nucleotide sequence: TGTGCCAGCAGCACCCCACAGGGGACAGAGGTGCAGTACTTC. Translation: CASSTPQGTEVQYF.

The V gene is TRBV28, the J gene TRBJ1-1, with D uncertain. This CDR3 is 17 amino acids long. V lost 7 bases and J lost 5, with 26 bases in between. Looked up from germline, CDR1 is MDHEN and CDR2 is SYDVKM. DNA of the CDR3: TGTGCCAGCAAAACCCTATGGAATAACCCGGTTGGTACTGAAGCTTTCTTT. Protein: CASKTLWNNPVGTEAFF.

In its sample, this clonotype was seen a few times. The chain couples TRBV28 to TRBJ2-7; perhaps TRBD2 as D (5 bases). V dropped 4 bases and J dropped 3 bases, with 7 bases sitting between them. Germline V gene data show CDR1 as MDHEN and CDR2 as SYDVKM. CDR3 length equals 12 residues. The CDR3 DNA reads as TGTGCCAGCAGTTGGGCGGGCTACGAGCAGTACTTC. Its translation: CASSWAGYEQYF.

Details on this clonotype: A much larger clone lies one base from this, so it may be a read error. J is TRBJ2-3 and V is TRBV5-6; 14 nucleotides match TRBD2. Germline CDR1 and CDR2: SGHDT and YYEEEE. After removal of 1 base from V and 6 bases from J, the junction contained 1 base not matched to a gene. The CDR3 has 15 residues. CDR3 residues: CASSLRLAGGDTQYF. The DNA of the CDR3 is TGTGCCAGCAGCTTGAGACTAGCGGGAGGGGATACGCAGTATTTT.

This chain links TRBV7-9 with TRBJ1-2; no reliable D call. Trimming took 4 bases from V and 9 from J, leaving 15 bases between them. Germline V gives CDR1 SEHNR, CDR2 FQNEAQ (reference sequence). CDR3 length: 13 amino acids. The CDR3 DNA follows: TGTGCCAGCAGCTCGTTGGGCCAGGCGCGCTACACCTTC. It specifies CASSSLGQARYTF.